This T cell receptor (beta chain) was retrieved from a study of identical twins. Study-wide results and limits: Models underestimated out-of-frame TCR alpha sharing in monozygotic twins. Twins shared out-of-frame alpha sequences with excess low generation probability.

This clonotype was observed at least ten times. Its antigen is not known. It was template switching that added a universal primer site, and there were unique molecular identifiers on the cDNA. TCRdb re-called the 5' RACE reads with MiXCR, one entry per CDR3 protein. Among about 250,000 distinct CDR3 sequences listed, around 15% were seen once. This clonotype originated in a young woman in good health. Sequencing was carried out using memory (CD45RO+) T cells sorted from blood.

CDR3 in DNA: TGTGCCATTCTAGGACAGGGGAACAATGAGCAGTTCTTC. The encoded protein is CAILGQGNNEQFF. This chain joins TRBV10-3 and TRBJ2-1, with 9 bases fitting TRBD1. V lost 9 bases, J lost 5 bases, and 5 bases stayed unmatched. The length of the CDR3 is 13 residues. Germline V gene data show CDR1 as ENHRY and CDR2 as SYGVKD.